Listed here are 12 T cell receptor beta chains from one sample, sequenced in a study of beta chain features in type 1 diabetes. The authors reverse transcribed all of the isolated RNA, so sequencing captured expressed TCRB transcripts. The method was immunoSEQ multiplex PCR; TCRdb's version includes in-frame clones alone and lacks a portion of them. This table holds hundreds of thousands of clones, about a sixth found once. The source material was naive CD4+ T cells from blood. These receptors came from a man between 18 and 29 years old in good health.

The V and J genes are TRBV5-1 and TRBJ2-3, with 8 bases lining up with TRBD2. Germline V gene lookup returns CDR1 SGHRS and CDR2 YFSETQ. V shed 2 bases and J 2 bases; nucleotides not matched to a gene: 10. The CDR3 sequence is 17 residues long. CDR3 in amino acids: CASSFAGGAVLTDTQYF. The CDR3 region has the DNA TGCGCCAGCAGCTTTGCGGGGGGAGCGGTGCTCACAGATACGCAGTATTTT.

The V gene is TRBV23-1, the J gene TRBJ1-3; D perhaps matches TRBD1 (5 bases). TRBV23-1 is marked as an open reading frame, function uncertain. With 0 bases removed from V and 4 bases from J, the gap between germline ends came to 10 bases. The CDR3 totals 15 residues. The CDR3 here is CASSQSTGGGNTIYF. CDR3 DNA: TGCGCCAGCAGTCAATCGACGGGGGGAGGAAACACCATATATTTT.

This clone was recorded a few times. The genes are TRBV7-2 and TRBJ2-7; TRBD2 might be the D (6 bases). V was trimmed by 5 bases and J by 0 bases, leaving 8 bases between them. CDR1 SGHTA and CDR2 FQGNSA come from the germline V gene. This CDR3 is built from 13 residues. CDR3 sequence reads: CASSGGNSYEQYF. The CDR3 DNA reads as TGTGCCAGCAGCGGAGGGAACTCCTACGAGCAGTACTTC.

The chain links TRBV6-1 to TRBJ2-7; D is perhaps TRBD1 (6 bases). This CDR3 has 15 amino acids. V lost 2 bases to trimming and J lost 1 base, with 12 bases between them. Germline CDR1 reads MNHNS; CDR2 reads SASEGT. CDR3 in DNA: TGTGCCAGCAGTGAAAAGTGGGACACTTCCTACGAGCAGTACTTC. Protein: CASSEKWDTSYEQYF.

This clone was counted only a few times. The chain couples TRBV6-6 to TRBJ2-4; possibly TRBD2 for D (5 bases). V lost 5 bases and J lost 0, with 14 bases in between. Germline V gene sequence: CDR1 MNHNY, CDR2 SVGAGI (reference sequence). The CDR3 is made up of 16 amino acids. CDR3 in amino acids: CASSTTRSLAKNIQYF. CDR3 bases: TGTGCCAGCAGTACAACTAGGTCTCTAGCCAAAAACATTCAGTACTTC.

This chain joins TRBV27 and TRBJ2-3; 9 bases map to TRBD2. The germline V gene encodes CDR1 MNHEY and CDR2 SMNVEV (reference sequence). The V and J ends lost 7 bases and 5 bases, in that order; junction bases with no gene match: 7. This CDR3 region has 14 residues. DNA of the CDR3: TGTGCCAGCAATGGACTAGCGATTGGAGATACGCAGTATTTT. It yields the protein CASNGLAIGDTQYF.

The gene calls are TRBV29-1 and TRBJ1-2; possible D gene TRBD1, 5 bases. CDR3 size: 13 residues. V was pared by 6 bases and J by 0 bases, with 11 bases between. Germline lookup yields CDR1 SQVTM and CDR2 ANQGSEA. Written as DNA, the CDR3 is TGCAGCGTCGGGGACGCAACTAACTATGGCTACACCTTC. Translating it yields CSVGDATNYGYTF.

The chain uses TRBV9 and TRBJ1-5; TRBD1 agrees at 8 bases. V was clipped by 5 bases and J by 5 bases; unmatched bases: 9. This CDR3 is 15 amino acids long. CDR1 and CDR2 from the germline V gene are SGDLS and YYNGEE. The CDR3 loop reads CASSAGQGYDQPQHF. DNA for the CDR3: TGTGCCAGCAGTGCCGGACAGGGATACGATCAGCCCCAGCATTTT.

This clone was counted between two and nine times. The CDR3 loop is CSVETGYEQYF. The CDR3 DNA reads TGCAGCGTTGAGACAGGCTACGAGCAGTACTTC. This chain links TRBV29-1 with TRBJ2-7; tentatively, D is TRBD1 (6 bases). The CDR3 runs 11 residues. Trimming left V 3 bases short and J 3 bases short, with 6 bases between. The germline V gene encodes CDR1 SQVTM and CDR2 ANQGSEA.

The rearrangement joins TRBV10-3 to TRBJ2-5, with TRBD2 identical over 10 bases. V lost 4 bases and J lost 0; bases outside the gene matches: 14. Germline V gives CDR1 ENHRY, CDR2 SYGVKD. There are 19 residues in the CDR3. CDR3: CAISGRPGLAPHYQETQYF. The CDR3 nucleotides read TGTGCCATCAGTGGACGGCCGGGACTAGCGCCTCATTACCAAGAGACCCAGTACTTC.

The chain couples TRBV25-1 to TRBJ2-5, with 7 bases that match TRBD1. J lost 5 bases, V lost 1 base, and 7 bases had no gene match. This CDR3 has 15 amino acids. Germline V gene sequence: CDR1 MGHDK, CDR2 SYGVNS. The DNA of the CDR3 is TGTGCCAGCAGTGAATCAGGCAGGGGGTGGGAGACCCAGTACTTC. Translation: CASSESGRGWETQYF.

As to this clone: Given a much more abundant clone one base away, this may be a read error. The same CDR3 also results from other DNA sequences found in this sample. This chain joins TRBV7-8 and TRBJ2-7; D not certain. There are 11 residues in the CDR3. The germline V gene has CDR1 SGHVS and CDR2 FQNEAQ. Trimming took off 2 bases at V and 1 base at J, with 0 bases between the two ends. The CDR3 is CASSLSYEQYF. CDR3 in DNA: TGTGCCAGCAGCTTATCCTACGAGCAGTACTTC. Combining the CDR3 with reference TRBV7-8 and TRBJ2-7 gives the whole variable domain GAGVSQSPRYKVAKRGQDVALRCDPISGHVSLFWYQQALGQGPEFLTYFQNEAQLDKSGLPSDRFFAERPEGSVSTLKIQRTQQEDSAVYLCASSLSYEQYFGPGTRLTVT.